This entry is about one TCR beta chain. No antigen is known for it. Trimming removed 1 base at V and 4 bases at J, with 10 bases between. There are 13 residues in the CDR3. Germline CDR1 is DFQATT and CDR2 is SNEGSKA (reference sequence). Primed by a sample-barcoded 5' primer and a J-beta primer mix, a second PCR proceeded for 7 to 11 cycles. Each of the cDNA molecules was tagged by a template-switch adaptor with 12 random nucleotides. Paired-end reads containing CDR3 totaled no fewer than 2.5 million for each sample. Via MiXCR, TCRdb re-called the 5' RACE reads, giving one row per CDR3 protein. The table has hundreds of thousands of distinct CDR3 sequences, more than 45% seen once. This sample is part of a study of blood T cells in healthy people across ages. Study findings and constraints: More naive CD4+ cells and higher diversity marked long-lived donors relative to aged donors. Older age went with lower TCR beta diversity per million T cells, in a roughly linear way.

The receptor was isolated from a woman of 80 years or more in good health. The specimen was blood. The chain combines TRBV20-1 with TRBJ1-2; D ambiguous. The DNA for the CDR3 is TGCAGTGCTAGAGTCAAGGCAACCTATGGCTACACCTTC. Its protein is CSARVKATYGYTF.